Detailed here is one T cell receptor beta chain. Trimming took 7 bases from V and 9 from J; bases not matched to a gene: 0. The V gene's germline CDR1 is SGDLS and CDR2 YYNGEE. The CDR3 runs to 11 residues. The data originate from a study of blood T cell repertoires in COVID-19. Clones were read by immunoSEQ multiplex PCR, and TCRdb kept only the in-frame ones, dropping some. The sample includes approximately 200,000 clones, approximately 86% of them seen just once. Participant ages covered roughly 18 to 89 years across 24 US areas. A case of COVID-19 had been met by exposed participants within 2 weeks before study entry.

This chain uses TRBV9 with TRBJ2-1, with TRBD2 matching 11 bases. The source is a woman in her 30s who had been exposed to COVID-19. The sequenced material came from PBMCs or T cells enriched from blood (not recorded which). The CDR3 nucleotides are TGTGCCAGCGGACTAGCGGGTGAGCAGTTCTTC. Translating it yields CASGLAGEQFF. Looking up the rest from reference TRBV9 and TRBJ2-1 gives the full variable domain: DSGVTQTPKHLITATGQRVTLRCSPRSGDLSVYWYQQSLDQGLQFLIQYYNGEERAKGNILERFSAQQFPDLHSELNLSSLELGDSALYFCASGLAGEQFFGPGTRLTVL.